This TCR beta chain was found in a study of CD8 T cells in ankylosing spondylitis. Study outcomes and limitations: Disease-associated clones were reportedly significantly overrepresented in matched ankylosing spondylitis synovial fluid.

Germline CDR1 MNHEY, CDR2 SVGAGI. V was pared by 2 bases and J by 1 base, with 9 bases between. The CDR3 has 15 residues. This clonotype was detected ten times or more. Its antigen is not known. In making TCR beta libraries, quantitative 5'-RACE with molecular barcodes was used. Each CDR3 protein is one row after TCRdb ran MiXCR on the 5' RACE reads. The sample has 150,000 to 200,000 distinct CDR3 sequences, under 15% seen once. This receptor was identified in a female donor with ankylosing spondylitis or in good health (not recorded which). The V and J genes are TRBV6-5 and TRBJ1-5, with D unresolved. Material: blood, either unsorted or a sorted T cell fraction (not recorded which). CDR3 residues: CASSYKGGSNQPQHF. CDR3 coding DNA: TGTGCCAGCAGTTACAAGGGAGGAAGCAATCAGCCCCAGCATTTT.